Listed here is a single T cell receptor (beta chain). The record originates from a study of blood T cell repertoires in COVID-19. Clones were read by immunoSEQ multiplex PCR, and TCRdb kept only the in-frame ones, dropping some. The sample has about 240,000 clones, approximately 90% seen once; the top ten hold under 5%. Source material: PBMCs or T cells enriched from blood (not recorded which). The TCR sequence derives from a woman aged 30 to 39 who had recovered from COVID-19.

In DNA, the CDR3 is TGTGCCAGCAGGCGCACTAGCGGCGCGAACACCGGGGAGCTGTTTTTT. It encodes CASRRTSGANTGELFF. The V gene is TRBV11-1, the J gene TRBJ2-2, with 8 bases identical to TRBD2. J lost 0 bases, V lost 6 bases, and 6 bases had no gene match. The CDR3 is 16 residues long. Germline lookup yields CDR1 SGHAT and CDR2 FQDESV (reference sequence).